The present entry profiles one TCR beta chain with its context. Under the authors' procedure: Reference gene primer amplification gave estimated nucleated cell counts. Libraries were prepared by immunoSEQ multiplex PCR; TCRdb keeps only in-frame clonotypes and omits some of them. The D gene and trimming were derived from the DNA, and the V and J assignments and clone size from that table. The table records about 30,000 clones, around 86% of them present only once. The data belong to a study of blood T cell repertoires in COVID-19. Study-level information: Whether acute or convalescent, the COVID-19 samples came from the United States, Italy and Spain. T cells, B-cell-depleted T cells, or PBMCs supplied cDNA or gDNA.

CDR3 length equals 14 residues. Trimming cost V 6 bases and J 0 bases, with 12 bases left between them. Per germline, CDR1 MNHEY and CDR2 SVGAGI. The sample consisted of peripheral blood. The V call is TRBV6-5, the J call TRBJ2-7; D may be TRBD1 (5 bases). The receptor's source is a human donor in a cohort sampled during active COVID-19. The donor label of this sample is uncertain. CDR3 sequence: CASRSRVFSYEQYF. The CDR3 DNA is TGTGCCAGCAGAAGCAGGGTTTTCTCCTACGAGCAGTACTTC.